The 32 T cell receptor beta chains listed next were all sequenced from one sample in a study of shared clonotypes between healthy human individuals. Produced via immunoSEQ multiplex PCR; TCRdb's table is partial and in-frame only. The sample lists more than 2,000,000 clones, just over 90% occurring once. The source material was naive CD4+ T cells from PBMCs. Specified subset: CD45RA+ positively selected. The receptors here all came from a man younger than 30 in good health. Some clones in this sample may be carry-over from other donors' samples.

The rearrangement links TRBV30 to TRBJ2-1, with 10 bases aligning to TRBD2. Looked up from germline, CDR1 is GTSNPN and CDR2 is SVGIG (reference sequence). The CDR3 runs to 14 residues. The trim removed 2 bases at V and 9 bases at J, leaving 7 bases unmatched. For the CDR3, the DNA is TGTGCCTGGAGTATCCTAGCGGGAGATGCTGAGCAGTTCTTC. This gives the protein CAWSILAGDAEQFF.

The chain uses TRBV7-2 and TRBJ2-7; 8 positions match TRBD2. CDR1 SGHTA and CDR2 FQGNSA come from the germline V gene. CDR3 size: 14 residues. The trim removed 5 bases at V and 4 bases at J, leaving 7 bases unmatched. CDR3 DNA: TGTGCCAGCAGCCAAGGCCGGGGGGGTTACGAGCAGTACTTC. Its protein product is CASSQGRGGYEQYF.

This clone was detected only once. The V call is TRBV7-2, the J call TRBJ2-3; 7 nucleotides agree with TRBD2. Trimming took 2 bases from V and 5 from J; bases not matched to a gene: 7. The CDR3 consists of 15 residues. Germline CDR1 SGHTA, CDR2 FQGNSA. CDR3 loop: CASSLLGRALDTQYF. CDR3 DNA sequence: TGTGCCAGCAGCTTATTAGGGAGGGCGCTAGATACGCAGTATTTT.

The chain joins TRBV28 to TRBJ2-5, with TRBD1 matching over 9 bases. CDR3 size: 13 residues. Trimming at V came to 4 bases and at J to 11 bases, leaving 8 bases not matched to a gene. Germline CDR1 reads MDHEN; CDR2 reads SYDVKM. CDR3 sequence: CASSYTQGARQYF. The CDR3 nucleotides are TGTGCCAGCAGTTATACACAGGGGGCCCGGCAGTACTTC.

The chain carries TRBV28 and TRBJ2-6; no clear D. Germline CDR1 MDHEN, CDR2 SYDVKM. Trimming took off 10 bases at V and 0 bases at J, with 13 bases between the two ends. This CDR3 has 15 amino acids. DNA for the CDR3: TGTGCCACCACGGACCCACGCTCTGGGGCCAACGTCCTGACTTTC. Amino acid sequence: CATTDPRSGANVLTF.

The chain combines TRBV5-1 with TRBJ1-2; D is uncertain. CDR3 length equals 14 residues. Trimming took off 3 bases at V and 5 bases at J, with 14 bases between the two ends. CDR1 SGHRS and CDR2 YFSETQ come from the germline V gene. In nucleotides, the CDR3 is TGCGCCAGCAGCTGGACCCCGGCGGCGTATGGCTACACCTTC. Its protein is CASSWTPAAYGYTF.

V and J are TRBV9 and TRBJ2-5; TRBD2 agrees at 15 bases. This CDR3 comprises 18 residues. Trimming cost V 2 bases and J 5 bases; bases outside gene matches: 10. CDR1 and CDR2 (germline): SGDLS, YYNGEE. The CDR3 loop reads CASSVSITGLAGGETQYF. The CDR3 DNA follows: TGTGCCAGCAGCGTGTCTATCACGGGACTAGCGGGAGGTGAGACCCAGTACTTC.

The DNA of the CDR3 is TGTGCCAGCTCCCAGGGCCCGGGACAGGGGGCCGGAGGAGGGAACACCATATATTTT. Residues: CASSQGPGQGAGGGNTIYF. The chain links TRBV18 to TRBJ1-3, with 12 bases lining up with TRBD1. The CDR3 is 19 amino acids. CDR1 is KGHSH and CDR2 is LQKENI in the germline V gene. Germline trimming cut 6 bases from V and 7 bases from J; bases unmatched to any gene: 19.

The chain employs TRBV28 and TRBJ2-1; D unclear. Trimming took 5 bases from V and 0 from J, leaving 14 bases between them. The germline V gene has CDR1 MDHEN and CDR2 SYDVKM. CDR3 length equals 16 residues. In nucleotides, the CDR3 is TGTGCCAGCAGTCCGGCTAAAAGTAGCTCCTACAATGAGCAGTTCTTC. Translating it yields CASSPAKSSSYNEQFF.

The chain carries TRBV6-1 and TRBJ1-2; D uncertain. V was cut by 2 bases and J by 4 bases, with 2 bases left in between. The CDR3 runs to 11 residues. Germline assignment: CDR1 MNHNS and CDR2 SASEGT. The CDR3 loop reads CASSEFYGYTF. The CDR3 DNA reads as TGTGCCAGCAGTGAATTCTATGGCTACACCTTC.

V gene TRBV5-1 combines with J gene TRBJ1-1, with 7 bases identical to TRBD1. Germline CDR1 is SGHRS and CDR2 is YFSETQ. V shed 4 bases and J 8 bases; nucleotides not matched to a gene: 8. The CDR3 contains 13 residues. Written as DNA, the CDR3 is TGCGCCAGCAGCGCTACTCAGGGGGGAGAAGCTTTCTTT. Amino acid sequence: CASSATQGGEAFF.

The chain is built from TRBV28 and TRBJ2-4, with TRBD2 matching 7 bases. This CDR3 is 13 amino acids long. Germline loops: CDR1 MDHEN, CDR2 SYDVKM. V trimming: 5 bases; J trimming: 5 bases; junction bases outside the gene matches: 3. The CDR3 loop reads CASSPGGENIQYF. The DNA for the CDR3 is TGTGCCAGCAGTCCGGGAGGCGAAAACATTCAGTACTTC.

J is TRBJ2-1 and V is TRBV2; TRBD2 agrees at 7 bases. Per the germline V gene, CDR1 is SNHLY and CDR2 is FYNNEI. The J segment lost 6 bases and the V segment lost 8 bases, leaving 7 bases of the junction unmatched. This CDR3 has 13 amino acids. As DNA, the CDR3 is TGTGCCAGCTTACGGGGGGTCGGCAATGAGCAGTTCTTC. It is translated as CASLRGVGNEQFF.

The chain's CDR3 is CASSPGTGVTGELFF. CDR3 coding DNA: TGTGCCAGCAGTCCCGGGACAGGGGTCACCGGGGAGCTGTTTTTT. V usage is TRBV6-5 and J usage is TRBJ2-2; 10 nucleotides align to TRBD1. J lost 4 bases, V lost 5 bases, and 4 bases had no gene match. Germline CDR1 reads MNHEY; CDR2 reads SVGAGI. There are 15 residues in the CDR3.

This clone has a handful of counts. The rearrangement joins TRBV18 to TRBJ1-1; D unresolved. This CDR3 spans 15 amino acids. Looked up from germline, CDR1 is KGHSH and CDR2 is LQKENI. Trimming took off 5 bases at V and 1 base at J, with 14 bases between the two ends. CDR3 DNA: TGTGCCAGCTCAACCAGAGGGTCTGGGAACACTGAAGCTTTCTTT. It translates to CASSTRGSGNTEAFF.

J is TRBJ1-1 and V is TRBV5-4; TRBD1 might be the D (5 bases). The CDR3 consists of 13 residues. Trimming stripped 4 bases from V and 4 bases from J, with 11 bases between. The germline V gene encodes CDR1 SGHNT and CDR2 YYREEE (reference sequence). The CDR3 DNA follows: TGTGCCAGCAGCGAGGTGGGGCGCACTGAAGCTTTCTTT. Translation: CASSEVGRTEAFF.

The V gene is TRBV15, the J gene TRBJ2-7, with a tentative D call TRBD1 (5 bases). Trimming cost V 0 bases and J 0 bases, with 21 bases left between them. Germline CDR1 and CDR2: LNHNV and YYDKDF (reference sequence). This CDR3 spans 19 amino acids. This CDR3 is CATSRDGGFRIRGSYEQYF. For the CDR3, the DNA is TGTGCCACCAGCAGAGATGGTGGGTTCAGGATAAGGGGCTCCTACGAGCAGTACTTC.

Points on this clone: Mismatch with germline at one junction end may stem from a read error. V gene TRBV5-5 combines with J gene TRBJ2-7; TRBD1 aligns across 8 bases. CDR1 and CDR2 from the germline V gene are SGHKS and YYEKEE (reference sequence). This CDR3 has 16 amino acids. CDR3 sequence reads: CASSLAGQGYPYAQYF. In DNA, the CDR3 is TGTGCCAGCAGCTTAGCCGGACAGGGCTACCCCTACGCGCAGTACTTC.

This clone was found once. In nucleotides, the CDR3 is TGTGCCAGCAGAACCGGGACTAGAGGACAAGAGACCCAGTACTTC. Encoded protein: CASRTGTRGQETQYF. The chain carries TRBV2 and TRBJ2-5, with 8 bases identical to TRBD2. The CDR3 is made up of 15 amino acids. V gave up 6 bases and J gave up 2 bases; unmatched junction bases: 8. Germline V gene data show CDR1 as SNHLY and CDR2 as FYNNEI.

V usage is TRBV27 and J usage is TRBJ1-3; tentatively, D is TRBD1 (5 bases). Between the trimmed V and J ends, which lost 5 bases and 0 bases, there was a span of 11 bases. The CDR3 contains 15 residues. Germline lookup yields CDR1 MNHEY and CDR2 SMNVEV (reference sequence). DNA of the CDR3: TGTGCCAGCAGTAGGGGAGGGGACTCTGGAAACACCATATATTTT. This sequence encodes CASSRGGDSGNTIYF.

The chain joins TRBV20-1 to TRBJ1-4; D is perhaps TRBD1 (5 bases). Germline assignment: CDR1 DFQATT and CDR2 SNEGSKA (reference sequence). CDR3 size: 11 residues. Trimming left V 6 bases short and J 14 bases short, with 16 bases between. DNA of the CDR3: TGCAGTGCCGAGAGGGACCTCGCGCTGTTTTTT. Protein: CSAERDLALFF.

The rearrangement links TRBV11-2 to TRBJ2-1; D gene unclear. Trimming took off 1 base at V and 2 bases at J, with 12 bases between the two ends. The CDR3 is 16 amino acids. Germline CDR1 reads SGHAT; CDR2 reads FQNNGV. This CDR3 reads CASSLVSPGTYNEQFF. Here the CDR3 DNA reads TGTGCCAGCAGCTTAGTTAGTCCGGGTACCTACAATGAGCAGTTCTTC.

The V call is TRBV28, the J call TRBJ2-1; 8 bases line up with TRBD2. The CDR3 is made up of 16 amino acids. V trimming: 5 bases; J trimming: 6 bases; junction bases outside the gene matches: 12. Germline CDR1 MDHEN, CDR2 SYDVKM. Here the CDR3 DNA reads TGTGCCAGCAGTCCGCTAAGCGGGAGATGGGTCAATGAGCAGTTCTTC. Its protein product is CASSPLSGRWVNEQFF.

The chain uses TRBV2 and TRBJ2-1; TRBD2 matches 7 bases. The V gene's germline CDR1 is SNHLY and CDR2 FYNNEI. The CDR3 length is 15 residues. The V gene end was trimmed by 2 bases and the J gene end by 9 bases; junction bases not matched to a gene: 10. The CDR3 region is CASSELLAGATEQFF. The CDR3 nucleotides are TGTGCCAGCAGTGAACTGTTGGCGGGAGCCACTGAGCAGTTCTTC.

The gene calls are TRBV6-6 and TRBJ2-5, with 8 nucleotides matching TRBD1. The DNA end is more similar to TRBJ2-7, so the J call may be wrong. The length of the CDR3 is 14 residues. Germline V gene lookup returns CDR1 MNHNY and CDR2 SVGAGI (reference sequence). The CDR3: CASSLDRVTYEQYF. The CDR3 DNA reads TGTGCCAGCAGCCTGGACAGGGTGACCTACGAGCAGTACTTC.

The chain is built from TRBV27 and TRBJ1-5; TRBD1 is a possible D gene (5 bases). The CDR3 runs to 13 residues. CDR1 and CDR2 from the germline V gene are MNHEY and SMNVEV (reference sequence). The germline V and J ends were trimmed by 3 bases and 7 bases, with 10 bases remaining between them. The CDR3 sequence: CASSLEGAQPQHF. The CDR3 DNA sequence: TGTGCCAGCAGTTTGGAAGGGGCCCAGCCCCAGCATTTT.

Of note for this clone: This CDR3 is also generated by other DNA sequences in the sample. The genes are TRBV4-1 and TRBJ1-5; D possibly corresponds to TRBD1 (6 bases). The V and J ends lost 2 bases and 2 bases respectively, with 10 bases between them. CDR1 MGHRA and CDR2 YSYEKL come from the germline V gene. The CDR3 loop spans 15 amino acids. For the CDR3, the DNA is TGCGCCAGCAGCCAACTCGGACAGCGCAATCAGCCCCAGCATTTT. As protein: CASSQLGQRNQPQHF.

Regarding this clone: Within the sample, other DNA sequences also encode this same CDR3. CDR3 DNA sequence: TGTGCCAGCAGTGACAGGGCGGGAAATCAGCCCCAGCATTTT. The encoded protein is CASSDRAGNQPQHF. The genes are TRBV2 and TRBJ1-5; maybe TRBD1 (5 bases). CDR3 size: 14 residues. CDR1 is SNHLY, CDR2 FYNNEI, per germline. Trimming cost V 3 bases and J 4 bases, with 10 bases left between them.

The chain recombines TRBV29-1 with TRBJ2-3; the D call may be TRBD1 or TRBD2 (5 bases each). The CDR3 runs 14 residues. Germline V gene data show CDR1 as SQVTM and CDR2 as ANQGSEA. Trimming cost V 6 bases and J 1 base, with 14 bases left between them. The chain's CDR3 is CSVGWGGRTDTQYF. CDR3 nucleotide sequence: TGCAGCGTGGGGTGGGGCGGGCGCACAGATACGCAGTATTTT.

The CDR3 spells CASGTGIHEQFF. The CDR3, as DNA: TGTGCCAGTGGGACAGGTATCCATGAGCAGTTCTTC. This chain links TRBV2 with TRBJ2-1, with TRBD1 identical over 8 bases. The CDR3 extends over 12 amino acids. Trimming cost V 9 bases and J 8 bases; bases outside gene matches: 6. CDR1 is SNHLY and CDR2 is FYNNEI in the germline V gene.

V is TRBV5-4 and J is TRBJ2-5, with TRBD1 matching 7 bases. The J call may be in error: the DNA end matches TRBJ2-7 better. Germline V gene sequence: CDR1 SGHNT, CDR2 YYREEE (reference sequence). CDR3 length: 15 amino acids. The CDR3 protein is CASSLGGQASYEQYF. Written as DNA, the CDR3 is TGTGCCAGCAGCTTGGGAGGACAGGCGTCCTACGAGCAGTACTTC.

V is TRBV19 and J is TRBJ1-2; possibly TRBD1 for D (5 bases). CDR1 is LNHDA and CDR2 is SQIVND in the germline V gene (reference sequence). V was cut by 4 bases and J by 5 bases, with 14 bases left in between. The CDR3 sequence is 14 residues long. The CDR3 loop reads CASSTPRQGYGYTF. For the CDR3, the DNA is TGTGCCAGTAGTACCCCCAGGCAGGGATATGGCTACACCTTC.